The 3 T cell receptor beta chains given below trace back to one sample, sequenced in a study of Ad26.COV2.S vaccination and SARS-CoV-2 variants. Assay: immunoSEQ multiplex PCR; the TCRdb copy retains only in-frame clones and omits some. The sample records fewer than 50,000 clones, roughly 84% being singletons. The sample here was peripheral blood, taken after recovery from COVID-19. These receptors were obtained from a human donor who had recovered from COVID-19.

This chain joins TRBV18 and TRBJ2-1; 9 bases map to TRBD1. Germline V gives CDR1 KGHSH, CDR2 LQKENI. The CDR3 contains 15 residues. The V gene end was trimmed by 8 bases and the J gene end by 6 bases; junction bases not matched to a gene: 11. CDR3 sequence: CASRRGTGSVNEQFF. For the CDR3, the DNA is TGTGCCAGCCGCCGAGGGACAGGGAGTGTCAATGAGCAGTTCTTC. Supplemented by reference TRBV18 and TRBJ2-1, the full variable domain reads NAGVMQNPRHLVRRRGQEARLRCSPMKGHSHVYWYRQLPEEGLKFMVYLQKENIIDESGMPKERFSAEFPKEGPSILRIQQVVRGDSAAYFCASRRGTGSVNEQFFGPGTRLTVL.

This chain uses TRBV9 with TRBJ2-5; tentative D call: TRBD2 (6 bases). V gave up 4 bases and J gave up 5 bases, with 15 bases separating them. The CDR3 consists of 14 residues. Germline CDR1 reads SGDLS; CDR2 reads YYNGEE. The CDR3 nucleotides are TGTGCCAGCAGCCGGGGCGGACGGGAGGAGACCCAGTACTTC. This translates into CASSRGGREETQYF. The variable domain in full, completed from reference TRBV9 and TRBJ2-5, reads DSGVTQTPKHLITATGQRVTLRCSPRSGDLSVYWYQQSLDQGLQFLIQYYNGEERAKGNILERFSAQQFPDLHSELNLSSLELGDSALYFCASSRGGREETQYFGPGTRLLVL.

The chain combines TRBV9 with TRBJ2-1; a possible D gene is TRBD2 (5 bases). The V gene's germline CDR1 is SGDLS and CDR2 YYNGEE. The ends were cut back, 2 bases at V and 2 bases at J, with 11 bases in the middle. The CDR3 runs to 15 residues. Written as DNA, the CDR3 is TGTGCCAGCAGCGTCGGGGAGATCCCCTACAATGAGCAGTTCTTC. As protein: CASSVGEIPYNEQFF. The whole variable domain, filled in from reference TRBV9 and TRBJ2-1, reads DSGVTQTPKHLITATGQRVTLRCSPRSGDLSVYWYQQSLDQGLQFLIQYYNGEERAKGNILERFSAQQFPDLHSELNLSSLELGDSALYFCASSVGEIPYNEQFFGPGTRLTVL.